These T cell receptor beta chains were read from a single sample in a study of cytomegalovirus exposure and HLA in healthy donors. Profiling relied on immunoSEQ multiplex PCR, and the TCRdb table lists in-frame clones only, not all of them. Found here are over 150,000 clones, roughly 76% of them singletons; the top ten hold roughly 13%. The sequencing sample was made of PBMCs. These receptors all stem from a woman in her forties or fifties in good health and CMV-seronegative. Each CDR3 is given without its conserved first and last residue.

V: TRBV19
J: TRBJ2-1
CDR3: ASSISSGNYNEQF

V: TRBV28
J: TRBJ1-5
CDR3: ASRSRQGGNQPQH

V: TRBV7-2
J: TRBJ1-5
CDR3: ASSLETGNLRQPQH

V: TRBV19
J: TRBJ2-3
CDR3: ASSQTSGSLYTQY

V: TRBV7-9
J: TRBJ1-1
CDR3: ASSPRGGEGTEAF

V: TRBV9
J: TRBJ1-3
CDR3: ASSVGQDNSGNTIY

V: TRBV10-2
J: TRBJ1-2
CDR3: ASSGGGYGYT

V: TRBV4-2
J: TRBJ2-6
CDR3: ASSQVFYGANVLT

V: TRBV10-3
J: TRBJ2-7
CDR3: ARAIQGPYEQY

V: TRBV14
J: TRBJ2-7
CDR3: ASSPSLGGEQY

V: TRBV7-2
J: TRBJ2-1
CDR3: ASSHFYLETRNNEQF

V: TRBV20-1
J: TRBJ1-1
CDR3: SARGQFEAF

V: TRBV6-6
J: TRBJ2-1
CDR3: ASSLTSGDNEQF

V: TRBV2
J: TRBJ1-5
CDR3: ASSEVREEPQH

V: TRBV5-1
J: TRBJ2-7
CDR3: ASSFSLRRQGNPYEQY

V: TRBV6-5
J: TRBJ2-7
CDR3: ASGEQGGAYEQY

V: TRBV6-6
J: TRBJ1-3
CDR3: ASAQGSGNTIY

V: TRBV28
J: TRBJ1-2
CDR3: ASSPRAGPNYGYT

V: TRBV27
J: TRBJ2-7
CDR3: ASSLVQGVGEQY

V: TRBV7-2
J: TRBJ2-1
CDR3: ASSLERGYNEQF

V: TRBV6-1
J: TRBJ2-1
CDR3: ASSEQGGNEQF

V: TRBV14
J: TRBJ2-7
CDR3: ASSGRPEDRVGYEQY

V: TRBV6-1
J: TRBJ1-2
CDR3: ASRVGQAYGYT

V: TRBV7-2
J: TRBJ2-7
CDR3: ASSVTGAYEQY

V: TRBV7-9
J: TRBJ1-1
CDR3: ASSPGTVTEAF

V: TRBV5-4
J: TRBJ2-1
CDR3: ASSPEGDRGLNEQF

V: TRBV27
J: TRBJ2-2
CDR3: ASRRQGAGELF

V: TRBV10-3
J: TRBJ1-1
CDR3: AIMGGPQVEVTEAF

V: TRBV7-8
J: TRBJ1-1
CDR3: ASSLSGGNTEAF

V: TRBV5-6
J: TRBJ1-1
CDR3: ASSFIDRLNTEAF

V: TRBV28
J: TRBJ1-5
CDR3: ASSQLDTIKPQH

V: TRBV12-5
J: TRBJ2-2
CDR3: ASGLGHQNTGELF

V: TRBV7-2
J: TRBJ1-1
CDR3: ASSSGTTNEAF

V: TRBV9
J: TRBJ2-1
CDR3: ASSVETVPYNEQF

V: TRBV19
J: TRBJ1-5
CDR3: ASIPRGRGADNQPQH

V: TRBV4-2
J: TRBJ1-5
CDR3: ASSQGTGPQH

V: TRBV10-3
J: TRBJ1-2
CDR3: AIMRQGGDGYT

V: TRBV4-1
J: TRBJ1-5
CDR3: ASSRMTGAIQPQH

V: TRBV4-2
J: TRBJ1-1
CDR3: ASSQGPEAF

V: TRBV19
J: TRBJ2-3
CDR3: ASSMTSGGARVLADTQY

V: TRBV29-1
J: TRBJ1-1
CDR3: SVDGGVVTEAF

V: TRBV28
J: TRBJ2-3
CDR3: ASVEASTDTQY

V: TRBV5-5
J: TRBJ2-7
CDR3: ASSLEVVPGSGEQY

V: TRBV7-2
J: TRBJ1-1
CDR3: ASSLEPTMNTEAF

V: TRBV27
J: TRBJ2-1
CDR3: ASSTPQAAEQF

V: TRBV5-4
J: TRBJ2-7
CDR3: ASSLAGRTSYEQY

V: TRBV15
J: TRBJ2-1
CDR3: ATSRERQNGEQF

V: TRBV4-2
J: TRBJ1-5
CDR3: ASSQEPSGPQH

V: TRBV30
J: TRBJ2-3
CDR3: AWKGRSTDTQY

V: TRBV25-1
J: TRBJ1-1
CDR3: ASSRGLGRDTEAF

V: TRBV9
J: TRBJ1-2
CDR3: ASRPTGAYGYT

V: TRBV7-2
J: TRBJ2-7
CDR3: ASSSSGPYEQY

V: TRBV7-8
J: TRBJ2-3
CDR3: ASSLTSGVTDTQY

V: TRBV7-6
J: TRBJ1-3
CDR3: ASSPGEATIY

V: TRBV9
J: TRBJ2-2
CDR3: ASSPSSGRSTGELF